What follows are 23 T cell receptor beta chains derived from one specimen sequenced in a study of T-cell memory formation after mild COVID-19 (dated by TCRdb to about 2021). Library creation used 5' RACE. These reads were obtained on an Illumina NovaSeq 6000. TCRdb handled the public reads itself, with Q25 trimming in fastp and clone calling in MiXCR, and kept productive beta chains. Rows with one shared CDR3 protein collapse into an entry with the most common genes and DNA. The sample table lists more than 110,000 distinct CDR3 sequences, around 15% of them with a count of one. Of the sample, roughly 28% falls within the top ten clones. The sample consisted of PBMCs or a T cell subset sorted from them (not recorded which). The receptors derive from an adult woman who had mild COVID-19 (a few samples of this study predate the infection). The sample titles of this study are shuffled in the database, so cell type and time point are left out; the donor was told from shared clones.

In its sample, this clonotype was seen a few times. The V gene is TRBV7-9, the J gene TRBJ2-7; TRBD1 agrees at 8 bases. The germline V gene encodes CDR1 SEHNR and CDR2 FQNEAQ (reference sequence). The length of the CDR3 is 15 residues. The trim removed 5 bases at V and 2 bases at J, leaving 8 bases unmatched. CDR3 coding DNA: TGTGCCAGCAGCACTCCGGGACAGGTCACCTACGAGCAGTACTTC. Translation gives CASSTPGQVTYEQYF.

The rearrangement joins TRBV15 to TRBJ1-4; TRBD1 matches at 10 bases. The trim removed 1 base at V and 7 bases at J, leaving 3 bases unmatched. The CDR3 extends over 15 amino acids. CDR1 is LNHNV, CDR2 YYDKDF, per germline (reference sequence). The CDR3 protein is CATSRGTGGSEKLFF. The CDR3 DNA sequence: TGTGCCACCAGCAGAGGGACAGGGGGGAGTGAAAAACTGTTTTTT. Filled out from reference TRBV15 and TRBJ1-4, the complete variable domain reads DAMVIQNPRYQVTQFGKPVTLSCSQTLNHNVMYWYQQKSSQAPKLLFHYYDKDFNNEADTPDNFQSRRPNTSFCFLDIRSPGLGDTAMYLCATSRGTGGSEKLFFGSGTQLSVL.

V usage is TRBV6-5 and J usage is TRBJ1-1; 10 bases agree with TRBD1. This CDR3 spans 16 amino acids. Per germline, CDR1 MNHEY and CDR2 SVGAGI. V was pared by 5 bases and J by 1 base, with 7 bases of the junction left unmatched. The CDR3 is CASSPDRGPENTEAFF. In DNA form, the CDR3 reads TGTGCCAGCAGTCCAGACAGGGGGCCGGAGAACACTGAAGCTTTCTTT.

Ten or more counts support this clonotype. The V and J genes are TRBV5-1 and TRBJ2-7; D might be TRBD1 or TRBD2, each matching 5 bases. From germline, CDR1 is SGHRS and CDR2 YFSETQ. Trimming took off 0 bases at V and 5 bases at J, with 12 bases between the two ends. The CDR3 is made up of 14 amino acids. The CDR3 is CASSLATGRDEQYF. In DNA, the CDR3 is TGCGCCAGCAGCTTGGCCACGGGGCGGGACGAGCAGTACTTC.

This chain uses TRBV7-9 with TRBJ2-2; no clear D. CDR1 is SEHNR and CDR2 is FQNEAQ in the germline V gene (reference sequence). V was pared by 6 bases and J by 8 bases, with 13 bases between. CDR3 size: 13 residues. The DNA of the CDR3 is TGTGCCAGCAGACGGGTCCAACCGGGGGAGCTGTTTTTT. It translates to CASRRVQPGELFF.

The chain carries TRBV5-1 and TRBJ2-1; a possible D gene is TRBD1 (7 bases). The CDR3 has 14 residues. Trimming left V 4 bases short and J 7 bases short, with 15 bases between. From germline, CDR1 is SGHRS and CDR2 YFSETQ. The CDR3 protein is CASSLSGGLNEQFF. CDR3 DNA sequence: TGCGCCAGCAGCCTCTCAGGGGGGCTGAATGAGCAGTTCTTC.

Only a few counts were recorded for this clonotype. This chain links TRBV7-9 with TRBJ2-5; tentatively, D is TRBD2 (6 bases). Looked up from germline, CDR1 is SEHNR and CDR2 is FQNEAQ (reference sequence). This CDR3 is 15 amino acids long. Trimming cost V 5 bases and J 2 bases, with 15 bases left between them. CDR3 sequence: CASSPFGTLQETQYF. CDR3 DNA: TGTGCCAGCAGCCCTTTCGGGACTCTGCAAGAGACCCAGTACTTC.

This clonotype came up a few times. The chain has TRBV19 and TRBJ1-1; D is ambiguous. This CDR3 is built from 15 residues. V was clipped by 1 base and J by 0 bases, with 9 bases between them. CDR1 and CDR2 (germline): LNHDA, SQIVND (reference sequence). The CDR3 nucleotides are TGTGCCAGTAGTATAGTCTCCGGGATGAACACTGAAGCTTTCTTT. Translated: CASSIVSGMNTEAFF.

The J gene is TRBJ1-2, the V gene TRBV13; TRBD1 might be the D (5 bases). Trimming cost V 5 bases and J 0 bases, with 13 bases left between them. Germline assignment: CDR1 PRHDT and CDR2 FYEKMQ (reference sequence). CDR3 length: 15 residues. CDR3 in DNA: TGTGCCAGCAGCCCGGGGGGGACCTCTAACTATGGCTACACCTTC. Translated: CASSPGGTSNYGYTF.

This chain's CDR3 is CASSQEGSWDGYTF. CDR3 nucleotide sequence: TGTGCCAGCAGCCAAGAGGGGAGCTGGGATGGCTACACCTTC. V gene TRBV4-2 combines with J gene TRBJ1-2, with D uncertain. Germline-derived CDR1 and CDR2 are LGHNA and YNFKEQ. Trimming removed 0 bases from V and 6 bases from J, with 11 bases in between. The CDR3 has 14 residues.

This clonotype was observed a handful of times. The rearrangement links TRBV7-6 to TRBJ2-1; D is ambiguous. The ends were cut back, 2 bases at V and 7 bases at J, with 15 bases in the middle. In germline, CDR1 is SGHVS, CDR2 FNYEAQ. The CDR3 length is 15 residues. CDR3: CASSLMHQGKNEQFF. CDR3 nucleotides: TGTGCCAGCAGCTTAATGCACCAAGGAAAAAATGAGCAGTTCTTC.

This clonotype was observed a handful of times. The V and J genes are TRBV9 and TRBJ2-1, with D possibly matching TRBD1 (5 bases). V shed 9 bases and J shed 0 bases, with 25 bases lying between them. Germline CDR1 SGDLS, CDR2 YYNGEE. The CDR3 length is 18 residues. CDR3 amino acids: CATQACGATRSSYNEQFF. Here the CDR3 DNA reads TGTGCCACCCAAGCGTGTGGGGCCACCAGGAGCTCCTACAATGAGCAGTTCTTC.

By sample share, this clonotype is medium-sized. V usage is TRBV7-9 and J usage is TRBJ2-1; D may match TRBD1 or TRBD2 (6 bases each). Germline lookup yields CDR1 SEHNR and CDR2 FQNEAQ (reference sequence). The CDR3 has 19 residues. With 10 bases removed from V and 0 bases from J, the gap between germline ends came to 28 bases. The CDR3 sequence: CATPDRGSVGGSSYNEQFF. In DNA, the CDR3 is TGTGCCACGCCCGATAGGGGGTCCGTCGGGGGCAGCTCCTACAATGAGCAGTTCTTC.

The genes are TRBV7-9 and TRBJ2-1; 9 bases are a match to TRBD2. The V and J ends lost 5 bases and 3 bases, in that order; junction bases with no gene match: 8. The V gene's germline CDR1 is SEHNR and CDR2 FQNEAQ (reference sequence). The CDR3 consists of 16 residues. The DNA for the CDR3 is TGTGCCAGCAGCCCGAGAGGACTAGCGTACTACAATGAGCAGTTCTTC. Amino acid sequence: CASSPRGLAYYNEQFF.

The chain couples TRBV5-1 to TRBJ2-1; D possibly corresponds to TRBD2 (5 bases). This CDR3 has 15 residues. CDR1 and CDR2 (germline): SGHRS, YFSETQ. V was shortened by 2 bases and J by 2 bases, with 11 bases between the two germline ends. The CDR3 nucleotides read TGCGCCAGCAGCTTTAGGCTAGCCACCTACAATGAGCAGTTCTTC. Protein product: CASSFRLATYNEQFF.

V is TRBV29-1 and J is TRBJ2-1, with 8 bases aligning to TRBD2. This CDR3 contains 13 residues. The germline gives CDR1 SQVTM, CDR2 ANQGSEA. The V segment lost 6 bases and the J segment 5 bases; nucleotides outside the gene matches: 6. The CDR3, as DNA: TGCAGCGTACTCCCGCGGGGGGACAATGAGCAGTTCTTC. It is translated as CSVLPRGDNEQFF.

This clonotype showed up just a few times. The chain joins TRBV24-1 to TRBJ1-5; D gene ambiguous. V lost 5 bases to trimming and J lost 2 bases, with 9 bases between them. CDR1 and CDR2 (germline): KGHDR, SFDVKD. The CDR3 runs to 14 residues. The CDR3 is CATSGPEGNQPQHF. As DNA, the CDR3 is TGTGCCACCAGTGGGCCAGAAGGCAATCAGCCCCAGCATTTT.

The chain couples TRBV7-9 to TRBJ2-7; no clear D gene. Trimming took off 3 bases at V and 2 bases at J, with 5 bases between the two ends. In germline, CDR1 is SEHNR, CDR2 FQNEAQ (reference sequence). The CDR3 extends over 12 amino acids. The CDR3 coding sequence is TGTGCCAGCAGCTTTGCACCCTACGAGCAGTACTTC. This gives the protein CASSFAPYEQYF.

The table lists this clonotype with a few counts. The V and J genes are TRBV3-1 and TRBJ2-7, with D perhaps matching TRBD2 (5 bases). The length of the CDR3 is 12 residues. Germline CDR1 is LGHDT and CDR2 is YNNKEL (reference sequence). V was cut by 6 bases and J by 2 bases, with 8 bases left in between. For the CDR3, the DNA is TGTGCCAGCAGGGGAGAAGCCTACGAGCAGTACTTC. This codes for CASRGEAYEQYF.

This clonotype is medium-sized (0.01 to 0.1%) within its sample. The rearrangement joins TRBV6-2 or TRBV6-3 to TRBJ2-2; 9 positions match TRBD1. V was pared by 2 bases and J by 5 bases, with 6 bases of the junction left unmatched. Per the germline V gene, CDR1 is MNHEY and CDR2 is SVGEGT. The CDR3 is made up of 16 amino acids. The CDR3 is CASSYPTGGSTGELFF. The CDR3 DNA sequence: TGTGCCAGCAGTTACCCGACAGGGGGATCGACCGGGGAGCTGTTTTTT.

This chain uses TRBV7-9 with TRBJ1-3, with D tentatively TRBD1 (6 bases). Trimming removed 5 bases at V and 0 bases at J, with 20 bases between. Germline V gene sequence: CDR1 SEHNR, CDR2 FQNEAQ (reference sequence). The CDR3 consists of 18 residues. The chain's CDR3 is CASSLSTGYRASGNTIYF. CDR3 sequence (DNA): TGTGCCAGCAGCCTTTCGACGGGTTACAGGGCCTCTGGAAACACCATATATTTT.

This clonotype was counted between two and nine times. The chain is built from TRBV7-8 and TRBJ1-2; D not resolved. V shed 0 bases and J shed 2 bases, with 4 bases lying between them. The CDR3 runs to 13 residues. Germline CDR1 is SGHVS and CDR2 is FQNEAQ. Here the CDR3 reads CASSLAENYGYTF. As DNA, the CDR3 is TGTGCCAGCAGCTTAGCGGAAAACTATGGCTACACCTTC.

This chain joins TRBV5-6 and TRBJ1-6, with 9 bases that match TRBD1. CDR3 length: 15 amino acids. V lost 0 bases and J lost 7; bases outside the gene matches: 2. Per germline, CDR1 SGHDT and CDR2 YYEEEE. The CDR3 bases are TGTGCCAGCAGCTTGGGGGACAGGGCCAATTCACCCCTCCACTTT. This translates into CASSLGDRANSPLHF. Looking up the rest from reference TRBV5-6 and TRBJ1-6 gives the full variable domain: DAGVTQSPTHLIKTRGQQVTLRCSPKSGHDTVSWYQQALGQGPQFIFQYYEEEERQRGNFPDRFSGHQFPNYSSELNVNALLLGDSALYLCASSLGDRANSPLHFGNGTRLTVT.